Listed below are T cell receptor beta chains from one sample, sequenced in a study of blood T cells in healthy people across ages. TCRdb reprocessed the 5' RACE reads via MiXCR and lists one record per CDR3 protein. The data hold about 800,000 distinct CDR3 sequences, with around 25% observed a single time. This sample was shared with a second study, whose subject was T cells of mothers and their children.

The sequenced sample was blood. Every receptor here comes from a boy between 10 and 17 years old in good health. CDR3s include the opening cysteine and the closing phenylalanine or tryptophan. Fields, in order: V gene, J gene, clone size, D gene, CDR3 DNA, CDR3 protein. A D gene is named only where the DNA matches it firmly. Some rows mark clone size as missing; the rest say once, few, many or name a class of expanded clone.

TRBV7-8,TRBJ2-7,few,NA,TGTGCCGGCAGCAGCGGCGGGACAGCAACCTACGAGCAGTACTTC,CAGSSGGTATYEQYF
TRBV27,TRBJ2-5,NA,TRBD2,TGTGCCAGCACCTCCCGGGGAGGGGAAAAAGAGACCCAGTACTTC,CASTSRGGEKETQYF
TRBV5-1,TRBJ1-2,NA,NA,TGCGCCAGCAGCTTTACCGGGAACGGCTACACCTTC,CASSFTGNGYTF
TRBV29-1,TRBJ2-2,NA,NA,TGCAGCGTTGAAGTCCCCCCTTTGGGCACCGGGGAGCTGTTTTTT,CSVEVPPLGTGELFF
TRBV7-9,TRBJ1-2,NA,NA,TGTGCCAGCAGCCCTGCGGGCGGGGAAGGCAACGGCTACACCTTC,CASSPAGGEGNGYTF
TRBV7-3,TRBJ1-2,few,TRBD1,TGTGCCAGCAGCCCCGATGGACAGGGGAGGAGAGGCTACACCTTC,CASSPDGQGRRGYTF
TRBV20-1,TRBJ2-1,few,TRBD2,TGCAGTGCTAGAGCGGGTGGACTAGCGGGGTTCAATGAGCAGTTCTTC,CSARAGGLAGFNEQFF
TRBV3-1,TRBJ2-1,NA,TRBD1,TGTGCCAGCAGCCAAGACAGGGGGCTGTCCTACAATGAGCAGTTCTTC,CASSQDRGLSYNEQFF
TRBV4-1,TRBJ1-3,NA,NA,TGCGCCAGCAGCTCCCGGGCAAAAGGTTTCACCATATATTTT,CASSSRAKGFTIYF
TRBV6-6,TRBJ2-7,NA,NA,TGTGCCAGCAGTCCCTTCGGGTCGGGGATCGAGCAGTACTTC,CASSPFGSGIEQYF
TRBV29-1,TRBJ2-1,few,TRBD2,TGCAGCGTTGACTCCGGACTAGCGGGATACAATGAGCAGTTCTTC,CSVDSGLAGYNEQFF
TRBV24-1,TRBJ2-2,NA,NA,TGTGCCACCAGTGATTTGGAGGGGGGCAGCACCGGGGAGCTGTTTTTT,CATSDLEGGSTGELFF
TRBV29-1,TRBJ1-1,NA,NA,TGCAGCGTTGAAGAGAGAGGGGCTAACACTGAAGCTTTCTTT,CSVEERGANTEAFF
TRBV5-4,TRBJ2-1,NA,NA,TGTGCCAGCAGGTGGGATCCCTACAATGAGCAGTTCTTC,CASRWDPYNEQFF
TRBV7-3,TRBJ2-2,few,NA,TGTGCCAGCAGCTTAAGGGGGCAAAACACCGGGGAGCTGTTTTTT,CASSLRGQNTGELFF
TRBV7-2,TRBJ2-7,NA,NA,TGTGCCAGCAGCTTAGCGAGGGGTTTGGACGAGCAGTACTTC,CASSLARGLDEQYF
TRBV28,TRBJ1-1,few,TRBD1,TGTGCCAGCAGTTTGGCCGGGACAGTTTGGCCTGAAGCTTTCTTT,CASSLAGTVWPEAFF
TRBV20-1,TRBJ2-7,NA,NA,TGCAGTGCTAGAGATAACCCCGCCTACGAGCAGTACTTC,CSARDNPAYEQYF
TRBV9,TRBJ2-7,NA,NA,TGTGCCAGCAGCGAGGGAGTAGCAGGAGCCTACGAGCAGTACTTC,CASSEGVAGAYEQYF
TRBV9,TRBJ2-5,NA,NA,TGTGCCAGCAGCGTAGAAGATAGCAGAGAGACCCAGTACTTC,CASSVEDSRETQYF
TRBV27,TRBJ1-5,NA,NA,TGTGCCAGCAGTCCCTCCGACAGCGCGGGCAATCAGCCCCAGCATTTT,CASSPSDSAGNQPQHF
TRBV29-1,TRBJ2-5,NA,NA,TGCAGCGTTGAATTGTTGGAGAACAGAGAGACCCAGTACTTC,CSVELLENRETQYF
TRBV7-3,TRBJ2-2,few,NA,TGTGCCAGCAGCCCCGCCGGGTGGGGGGTCAACACCGGGGAGCTGTTTTTT,CASSPAGWGVNTGELFF
TRBV10-2,TRBJ2-7,few,TRBD2,TGCGCCAGTACTAGCGGGGGGACCTACGAGCAGTACTTC,CASTSGGTYEQYF
TRBV5-6,TRBJ2-5,few,TRBD2,TGTGCCAGCAGCTTGGGACTAGCGGGGGGGCCATGGTTGGAGACCCAGTACTTC,CASSLGLAGGPWLETQYF
TRBV7-3,TRBJ1-6,few,NA,TGTGCCAGCAGCTTATATGTCGCAGCCTATAATTCACCCCTCCACTTT,CASSLYVAAYNSPLHF
TRBV9,TRBJ2-4,NA,TRBD2,TGTGCCAGCAGCGCCCGGGGAGGGGTCTGGGACATTCAGTACTTC,CASSARGGVWDIQYF
TRBV5-1,TRBJ2-5,NA,TRBD2,TGCGCCAGCAGCCCAAAGGGGACTATCCTACAAGAGACCCAGTACTTC,CASSPKGTILQETQYF
TRBV28,TRBJ1-1,NA,NA,TGTGCCAGCACCTCTTCCCTTTTAGGCCTCAACACTGAAGCTTTCTTT,CASTSSLLGLNTEAFF
TRBV29-1,TRBJ2-3,few,NA,TGCAGCCCTGCGACAGGCGCAGATACGCAGTATTTT,CSPATGADTQYF
TRBV11-1,TRBJ1-4,few,NA,TGTGCCAGCAGCCCCCGCCCCCCCTGGACAGACCCTCCAAATGAAAAACTGTTTTTT,CASSPRPPWTDPPNEKLFF
TRBV9,TRBJ1-4,few,NA,TGTGCCAGCAGCGCGTCGGCCGCAACTAATGAAAAACTGTTTTTT,CASSASAATNEKLFF
TRBV27,TRBJ1-1,NA,NA,TGTGCCAGCAGTTCCATTTTGAACACTGAAGCTTTCTTT,CASSSILNTEAFF
TRBV20-1,TRBJ1-1,NA,NA,TGCAGTGTCGCTTCTTTTCCGAACACTGAAGCTTTCTTT,CSVASFPNTEAFF
TRBV9,TRBJ2-1,few,TRBD1,TGTGCCAGCAGCCTTAACTGGGACAGAACCTACAATGAGCAGTTCTTC,CASSLNWDRTYNEQFF
TRBV5-1,TRBJ1-1,few,NA,TGCGCCAGCAGCTTGTCGACCTGGGGGAACACTGAAGCTTTCTTT,CASSLSTWGNTEAFF
TRBV20-1,TRBJ1-2,few,NA,TGCAGTGCTAGAGTGGCAGGGGCCCGGGCCTATGGCTACACCTTC,CSARVAGARAYGYTF